These 13 T cell receptor beta chains were sequenced from one sample in a study of CD8+ T cells in alopecia areata. The sequencing template was cDNA reverse transcribed from extracted RNA. Some clones are missing from TCRdb's copy, which holds only in-frame ones; the method was immunoSEQ multiplex PCR. In the table there are 150,000 to 200,000 clones, about 72% of which are singletons. Sequenced material: CD8+ T cells sorted from blood, taken at week 0. These receptors all come from a human donor with alopecia areata.

J is TRBJ2-5 and V is TRBV30; 8 bases align to TRBD1. The V gene's germline CDR1 is GTSNPN and CDR2 SVGIG (reference sequence). This CDR3 region has 15 residues. V gave up 3 bases and J gave up 2 bases; unmatched junction bases: 8. CDR3 coding DNA: TGTGCCTGGAGAATAGGACAGGGAAGGCAAGAGACCCAGTACTTC. Amino acid sequence: CAWRIGQGRQETQYF.

This clone was seen a single time. The V gene is TRBV6-1, the J gene TRBJ2-3; TRBD2 agrees at 10 bases. Trimming removed 2 bases from V and 6 bases from J; junction bases left unmatched: 8. The CDR3 is 16 residues long. Germline V gene lookup returns CDR1 MNHNS and CDR2 SASEGT. The CDR3 region has the DNA TGTGCCAGCAGTGAAAAGGGACTAGCGATGTGGGATACGCAGTATTTT. Translation gives CASSEKGLAMWDTQYF.

V gene TRBV5-1 combines with J gene TRBJ2-3; TRBD1 agrees at 7 bases. Germline V CDR1 and CDR2: SGHRS, YFSETQ. This CDR3 has 15 residues. J lost 3 bases, V lost 0 bases, and 4 bases had no gene match. CDR3 in DNA: TGCGCCAGCAGCTTGGAGACAGGGCGAACAGATACGCAGTATTTT. The encoded protein is CASSLETGRTDTQYF. Filled out from reference TRBV5-1 and TRBJ2-3, the complete variable domain reads KAGVTQTPRYLIKTRGQQVTLSCSPISGHRSVSWYQQTPGQGLQFLFEYFSETQRNKGNFPGRFSGRQFSNSRSEMNVSTLELGDSALYLCASSLETGRTDTQYFGPGTRLTVL.

The genes are TRBV7-9 and TRBJ1-2, with D perhaps matching TRBD1 (6 bases). V lost 0 bases to trimming and J lost 0 bases, with 8 bases between them. The germline gives CDR1 SEHNR, CDR2 FQNEAQ (reference sequence). CDR3 length equals 15 residues. This chain's CDR3 is CASSLAQGSNYGYTF. The CDR3 region has the DNA TGTGCCAGCAGCTTAGCTCAGGGGTCTAACTATGGCTACACCTTC.

The rearrangement uses TRBV6-1 and TRBJ2-7; D is unclear. Germline-derived CDR1 and CDR2 are MNHNS and SASEGT. The V end lost 7 bases, the J end lost 2 bases, and 6 bases lay between the germline ends. The CDR3 runs to 11 residues. CDR3 protein: CASIETYEQYF. The CDR3 DNA reads as TGTGCCAGCATCGAAACCTACGAGCAGTACTTC.

V usage is TRBV30 and J usage is TRBJ1-4; 11 nucleotides agree with TRBD1. The CDR3 has 15 residues. Losses at the gene ends were 1 base for V and 7 bases for J; bases not matched to a gene: 5. Germline CDR1 reads GTSNPN; CDR2 reads SVGIG (reference sequence). CDR3 protein: CAWSGTGGAGEKLFF. Written as DNA, the CDR3 is TGTGCCTGGAGTGGGACAGGGGGCGCCGGTGAAAAACTGTTTTTT. The complete variable domain, with remaining parts taken from reference TRBV30 and TRBJ1-4, reads SQTIHQWPATLVQPVGSPLSLECTVEGTSNPNLYWYRQAAGRGLQLLFYSVGIGQISSEVPQNLSASRPQDRQFILSSKKLLLSDSGFYLCAWSGTGGAGEKLFFGSGTQLSVL.

This clone ranks as medium-sized. V gene TRBV6-5 combines with J gene TRBJ2-5; 7 bases agree with TRBD2. J lost 5 bases, V lost 5 bases, and 5 bases had no gene match. CDR3 size: 13 residues. The germline gives CDR1 MNHEY, CDR2 SVGAGI. DNA of the CDR3: TGTGCCAGCAGTCCGACTAGCTGGGAGACCCAGTACTTC. It yields the protein CASSPTSWETQYF.

The J gene is TRBJ1-6, the V gene TRBV13; no reliable D call. V lost 0 bases and J 9 bases, leaving 6 bases between the germline ends. Germline-derived CDR1 and CDR2 are PRHDT and FYEKMQ (reference sequence). CDR3 length: 13 residues. CDR3 residues: CASSLGGSSPLHF. Written as DNA, the CDR3 is TGTGCCAGCAGCTTAGGCGGCAGTTCACCCCTCCACTTT.

V is TRBV5-6 and J is TRBJ2-3; D assignment may be TRBD1 or TRBD2 (6 bases each). CDR1 SGHDT and CDR2 YYEEEE come from the germline V gene. CDR3 length: 16 residues. The V end lost 2 bases, the J end lost 5 bases, and 18 bases lay between the germline ends. The CDR3, as DNA: TGTGCCAGCAGCTTTTGGAGGGGGACGACCGGAGATACGCAGTATTTT. This translates into CASSFWRGTTGDTQYF.

The rearrangement links TRBV11-1 to TRBJ2-2; D is uncertain. This CDR3 is 12 amino acids long. V was trimmed by 5 bases and J by 2 bases, leaving 3 bases between them. Germline V gene lookup returns CDR1 SGHAT and CDR2 FQDESV (reference sequence). The CDR3 here is CASSTNTGELFF. As DNA, the CDR3 is TGTGCCAGCAGCACAAACACCGGGGAGCTGTTTTTT.

The V gene is TRBV2, the J gene TRBJ2-3; D unresolved. V was cut by 3 bases and J by 7 bases, with 11 bases left in between. CDR1 SNHLY and CDR2 FYNNEI come from the germline V gene. This CDR3 has 13 residues. CDR3 protein: CASSDEGWNTQYF. CDR3 DNA sequence: TGTGCCAGCAGTGATGAAGGATGGAATACGCAGTATTTT.

This clone showed up just a few times. V is TRBV29-1 and J is TRBJ1-2; 8 positions match TRBD1. Trimming at V came to 7 bases and at J to 2 bases, leaving 9 bases not matched to a gene. Germline V gene sequence: CDR1 SQVTM, CDR2 ANQGSEA. The CDR3 contains 14 residues. CDR3 loop: CSAPDRGGNYGYTF. Here the CDR3 DNA reads TGCAGCGCACCCGACAGGGGAGGCAACTATGGCTACACCTTC.

The chain combines TRBV4-1 with TRBJ1-1; D perhaps matches TRBD1 (5 bases). The CDR3 consists of 15 residues. V lost 1 base and J lost 3, with 12 bases in between. Germline CDR1 reads MGHRA; CDR2 reads YSYEKL. The CDR3, as DNA: TGCGCCAGCAGCCAAGTGTCAGGGATCTACACTGAAGCTTTCTTT. Its protein product is CASSQVSGIYTEAFF.